The source of this TCR beta chain is a study of shared clonotypes between healthy human individuals. Findings and limits, study-wide: Only blood underwent sampling, and tissue repertoires likely differ. Relative to clonotypes present in all four donors, those not shared had lower generation probabilities.

The authors loaded roughly 200 ng DNA, roughly 27,000 T cell genomes, into sorted-subset replicate PCRs. This table comes from immunoSEQ multiplex PCR, and its TCRdb copy is limited to in-frame clones, with some not included. The profile shows 400,000 to 600,000 clones, approximately 94% of them singletons. A remark on this clone: The antigen is not known.

Germline assignment: CDR1 MNHEY and CDR2 SMNVEV (reference sequence). The CDR3 loop spans 13 amino acids. The ends were cut back, 5 bases at V and 2 bases at J, with 9 bases in the middle. The sequencing sample was made of naive CD4+ T cells sorted from blood. Noted subset: CD45RA+ positively selected. This sequence was found in a woman aged 25 to 39 in good health. This chain links TRBV27 with TRBJ2-5; no reliable D call. The CDR3 nucleotides read TGTGCCAGCAGTCAGCAGAAACAAGAGACCCAGTACTTC. Residues: CASSQQKQETQYF.